This T cell receptor (beta chain) was identified during a study of cytomegalovirus exposure and HLA in healthy donors. V was pared by 2 bases and J by 3 bases, with 16 bases between. The CDR3 has 17 residues. Per germline, CDR1 MNHEY and CDR2 SMNVEV (reference sequence). It was with 60 Vbeta and 13 Jbeta primers that the PCR ran. Clones were sequenced by immunoSEQ multiplex PCR, and TCRdb holds only the in-frame ones, with some missing. Among around 190,000 clones, roughly 85% were seen once, and the ten largest hold 0.69%. The sample was PBMCs. The sequence derives from a woman in her thirties or forties in good health and CMV-seronegative. The V and J genes are TRBV27 and TRBJ1-4, with D possibly matching TRBD1 (6 bases). CDR3: CASSLVGGRLSNEKLFF. The CDR3 DNA reads as TGTGCCAGCAGTTTAGTAGGGGGTCGGCTTTCTAATGAAAAACTGTTTTTT. Full variable domain (rest looked up from reference TRBV27 and TRBJ1-4): EAQVTQNPRYLITVTGKKLTVTCSQNMNHEYMSWYRQDPGLGLRQIYYSMNVEVTDKGDVPEGYKVSRKEKRNFPLILESPSPNQTSLYFCASSLVGGRLSNEKLFFGSGTQLSVL.